The clone carrying this T cell receptor (beta chain) was detected a few times. The data were taken from a study of Graves' ophthalmopathy and Graves' hyperthyroidism. Germline V gene lookup returns CDR1 LGHNT and CDR2 FRNRAP. With V trimmed by 1 base and J by 0 bases, 2 bases remained unmatched. This CDR3 is 15 amino acids long. RNA transcripts were the template, and TCR beta CDR3 regions were amplified from them. First-round RT-PCR relied on HTBI primers, and a second-round multiplex PCR came next. TCRdb independently ran MiXCR on the multiplex PCR reads; one entry per CDR3 protein. The data hold around 600,000 distinct CDR3 sequences, with 35% to 50% observed a single time.

The sequence derives from an adult man with Graves' ophthalmopathy. The specimen sequenced was peripheral blood. J is TRBJ2-7 and V is TRBV12-5; 8 bases agree with TRBD1. The CDR3 loop is CASGLAGGNSYEQYF. Written as DNA, the CDR3 is TGTGCTAGTGGTTTGGCAGGGGGCAACTCCTACGAGCAGTACTTC.